This T cell receptor (beta chain) was identified during a study of T cell responses to AZD1222 COVID-19 vaccine. Sequenced by immunoSEQ multiplex PCR; TCRdb stores in-frame clones only, minus some. The data contain some 130,000 clones, 85% to 90% of them singletons. The sample here was peripheral blood, taken on day 0 of AZD1222 vaccination. The TCR originated in an adult in good health.

CDR3 sequence (DNA): TGCAGCGTTGCTGGACAGTCGGAAGTGGATGAGCAGTTCTTC. Amino acid sequence: CSVAGQSEVDEQFF. This chain uses TRBV29-1 with TRBJ2-1; maybe TRBD1 (6 bases). Germline loops: CDR1 SQVTM, CDR2 ANQGSEA. Trimming took off 4 bases at V and 8 bases at J, with 18 bases between the two ends. This CDR3 has 14 residues.